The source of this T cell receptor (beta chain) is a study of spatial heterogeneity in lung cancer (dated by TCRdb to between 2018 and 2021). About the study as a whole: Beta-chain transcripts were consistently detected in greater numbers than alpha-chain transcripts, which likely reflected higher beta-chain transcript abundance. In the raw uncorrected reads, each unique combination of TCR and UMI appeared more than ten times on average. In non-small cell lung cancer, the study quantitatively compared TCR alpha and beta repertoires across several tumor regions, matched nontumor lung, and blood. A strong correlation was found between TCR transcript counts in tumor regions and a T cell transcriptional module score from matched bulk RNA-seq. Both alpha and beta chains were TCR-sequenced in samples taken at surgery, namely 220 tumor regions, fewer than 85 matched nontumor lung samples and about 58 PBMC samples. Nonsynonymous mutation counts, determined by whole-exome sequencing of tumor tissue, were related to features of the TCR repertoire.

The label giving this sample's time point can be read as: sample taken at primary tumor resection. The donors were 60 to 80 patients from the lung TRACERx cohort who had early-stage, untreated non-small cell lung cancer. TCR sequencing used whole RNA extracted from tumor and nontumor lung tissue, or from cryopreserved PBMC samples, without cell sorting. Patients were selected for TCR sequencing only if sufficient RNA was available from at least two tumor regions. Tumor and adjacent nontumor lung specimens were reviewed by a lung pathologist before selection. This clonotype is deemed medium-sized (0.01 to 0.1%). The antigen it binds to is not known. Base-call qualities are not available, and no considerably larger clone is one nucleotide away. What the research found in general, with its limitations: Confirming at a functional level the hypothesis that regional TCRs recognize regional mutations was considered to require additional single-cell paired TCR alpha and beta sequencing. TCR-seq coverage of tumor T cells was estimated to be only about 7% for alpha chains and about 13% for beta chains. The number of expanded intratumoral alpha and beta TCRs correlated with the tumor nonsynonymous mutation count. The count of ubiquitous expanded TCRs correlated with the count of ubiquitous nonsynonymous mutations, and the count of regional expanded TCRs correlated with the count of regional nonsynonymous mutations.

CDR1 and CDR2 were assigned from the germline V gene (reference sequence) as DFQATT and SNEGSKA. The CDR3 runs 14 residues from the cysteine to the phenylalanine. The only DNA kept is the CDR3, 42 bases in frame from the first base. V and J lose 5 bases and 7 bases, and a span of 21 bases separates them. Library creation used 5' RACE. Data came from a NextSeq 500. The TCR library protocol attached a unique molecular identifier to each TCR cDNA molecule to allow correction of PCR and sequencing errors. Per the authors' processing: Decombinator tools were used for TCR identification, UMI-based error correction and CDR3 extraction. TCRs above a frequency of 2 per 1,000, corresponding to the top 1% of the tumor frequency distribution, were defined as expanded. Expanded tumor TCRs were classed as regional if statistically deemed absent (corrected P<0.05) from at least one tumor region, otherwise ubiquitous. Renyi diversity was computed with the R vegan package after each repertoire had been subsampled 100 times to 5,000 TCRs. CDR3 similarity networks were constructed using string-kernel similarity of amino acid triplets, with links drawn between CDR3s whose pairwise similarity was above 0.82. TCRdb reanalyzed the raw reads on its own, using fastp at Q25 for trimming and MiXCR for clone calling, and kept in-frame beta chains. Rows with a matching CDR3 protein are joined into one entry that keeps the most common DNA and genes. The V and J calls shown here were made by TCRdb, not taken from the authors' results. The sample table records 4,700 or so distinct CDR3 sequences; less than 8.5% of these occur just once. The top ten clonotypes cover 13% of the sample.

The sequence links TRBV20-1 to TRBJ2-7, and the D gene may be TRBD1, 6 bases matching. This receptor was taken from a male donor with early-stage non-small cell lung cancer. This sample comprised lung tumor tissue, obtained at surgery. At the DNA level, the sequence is TGCAGTGCTGCCTACAGGGTACTTCCGGGTGAGCAGTACTTC. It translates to CSAAYRVLPGEQYF.